Below, 24 T cell receptor beta chains from the same sample are listed, as sequenced in a study of T cells in Graves' hyperthyroidism and ophthalmopathy. From RNA transcripts, TCR beta CDR3 regions were amplified. The TCR CDR3 first-round RT-PCR relied on the HTBI primer set. A single record per CDR3 protein comes from TCRdb applying MiXCR to the multiplex PCR reads. The repertoire holds 620,000 or so distinct CDR3 sequences, with roughly 15% as singletons. The sequencing input was blood. These receptors were collected from a woman between 50 and 59 years old with Graves' ophthalmopathy.

This rearrangement joins TRBV4-3 to TRBJ1-6, with D unclear. In germline, CDR1 is LGHNA, CDR2 YSLEER. Trimming stripped 1 base from V and 1 base from J, with 8 bases between. The length of the CDR3 is 16 residues. The DNA of the CDR3 is TGCGCCAGCAGCCAAGGGAGTGGGTCCTATAATTCACCCCTCCACTTT. Residues: CASSQGSGSYNSPLHF.

This clonotype has at least ten counts. The chain recombines TRBV7-2 with TRBJ2-5; 7 bases line up with TRBD1. With V trimmed by 3 bases and J by 2 bases, 9 bases remained unmatched. The CDR3 contains 16 residues. Germline values: CDR1 SGHTA, CDR2 FQGNSA. In DNA, the CDR3 is TGTGCCAGCAGCTTGAGACAGGGCGGGCAACAAGAGACCCAGTACTTC. Translating it yields CASSLRQGGQQETQYF.

J is TRBJ2-3 and V is TRBV12-3 or TRBV12-4; perhaps TRBD2 as D (6 bases). There are 16 residues in the CDR3. V dropped 1 base and J dropped 0 bases, with 11 bases sitting between them. The CDR3 coding sequence is TGTGCCAGCAGTTTAGGAAGGGCGGGAAGCACAGATACGCAGTATTTT. Translating it yields CASSLGRAGSTDTQYF.

This clonotype came up many times. This chain connects TRBV3-1 to TRBJ1-5; 7 bases map to TRBD1. CDR1 and CDR2 from the germline V gene are LGHDT and YNNKEL (reference sequence). The CDR3 contains 15 residues. Trimming at V came to 1 base and at J to 2 bases, leaving 2 bases not matched to a gene. For the CDR3, the DNA is TGTGCCAGCAGCCAAGGACAGGGCCGCAATCAGCCCCAGCATTTT. It translates to CASSQGQGRNQPQHF. Supplemented by reference TRBV3-1 and TRBJ1-5, the full variable domain reads DTAVSQTPKYLVTQMGNDKSIKCEQNLGHDTMYWYKQDSKKFLKIMFSYNNKELIINETVPNRFSPKSPDKAHLNLHINSLELGDSAVYFCASSQGQGRNQPQHFGDGTRLSIL.

This clonotype has just a few counts. The chain is built from TRBV6-1 and TRBJ2-1; 7 nucleotides align to TRBD1. The CDR3 consists of 14 residues. V gave up 8 bases and J gave up 4 bases; unmatched junction bases: 8. In germline, CDR1 is MNHNS, CDR2 SASEGT. CDR3 sequence: CASGYRGEYNEQFF. CDR3 DNA: TGTGCCAGCGGATACAGGGGAGAATACAATGAGCAGTTCTTC.

This chain links TRBV20-1 with TRBJ2-4; weak D call: TRBD1 (6 bases). The CDR3 has 15 residues. Per germline, CDR1 DFQATT and CDR2 SNEGSKA (reference sequence). Deletions cut 3 bases from V and 2 bases from J, with 14 bases between. In DNA, the CDR3 is TGCAGTGCTAGGAAAAGTACAGGGTCCAAAAACATTCAGTACTTC. Translating gives CSARKSTGSKNIQYF.

This clonotype appeared a few times. This chain uses TRBV10-3 with TRBJ1-4; D uncertain. The CDR3 length is 14 residues. V lost 3 bases, J lost 0 bases, and 5 bases lay in between. The germline CDR1 and CDR2 sequences are ENHRY and SYGVKD. In nucleotides, the CDR3 is TGTGCCATCAGTGACAGAGCAACTAATGAAAAACTGTTTTTT. Protein sequence: CAISDRATNEKLFF.

This clonotype showed up many times. The chain recombines TRBV7-8 with TRBJ1-5; tentative D call: TRBD1 (5 bases). Per the germline V gene, CDR1 is SGHVS and CDR2 is FQNEAQ. The CDR3 sequence is 16 residues long. The V gene lost 6 bases and the J gene lost 5 bases, with 20 bases spanning the gap. The CDR3 region is CASRLWGSGADQPQHF. DNA for the CDR3: TGTGCCAGCAGGCTCTGGGGCAGTGGGGCGGATCAGCCCCAGCATTTT. The entire variable domain, with the rest obtained from reference TRBV7-8 and TRBJ1-5, is as follows: GAGVSQSPRYKVAKRGQDVALRCDPISGHVSLFWYQQALGQGPEFLTYFQNEAQLDKSGLPSDRFFAERPEGSVSTLKIQRTQQEDSAVYLCASRLWGSGADQPQHFGDGTRLSIL.

This clonotype was observed many times. The V call is TRBV12-3 or TRBV12-4, the J call TRBJ2-3; D is unresolved. Deletions cut 5 bases from V and 0 bases from J, with 12 bases between. The CDR3 loop spans 15 amino acids. Here the CDR3 reads CASSRPVTSTDTQYF. DNA of the CDR3: TGTGCCAGCAGTCGACCCGTAACTAGCACAGATACGCAGTATTTT.

The chain employs TRBV7-3 and TRBJ2-5; 8 nucleotides align to TRBD2. Germline values: CDR1 SGHTA, CDR2 FQGTGA. The trim removed 0 bases at V and 7 bases at J, leaving 1 base unmatched. This CDR3 contains 13 residues. CDR3: CASSLTAGGTQYF. DNA of the CDR3: TGTGCCAGCAGCTTAACGGCGGGGGGGACCCAGTACTTC.

This clonotype has a single count. The gene calls are TRBV19 and TRBJ1-1, with D possibly matching TRBD1 (6 bases). Looked up from germline, CDR1 is LNHDA and CDR2 is SQIVND (reference sequence). The CDR3 sequence is 14 residues long. Trimming stripped 7 bases from V and 4 bases from J, with 16 bases between. The CDR3 sequence is CASTPLWGRTEAFF. The CDR3 DNA reads as TGTGCCAGTACCCCACTTTGGGGGCGCACTGAAGCTTTCTTT.

V and J are TRBV25-1 and TRBJ1-1; D gene unclear. This CDR3 spans 13 amino acids. Trimming cost V 6 bases and J 0 bases, with 8 bases left between them. The germline CDR1 and CDR2 sequences are MGHDK and SYGVNS. CDR3 region: CASRKGMNTEAFF. The CDR3 region has the DNA TGTGCCAGCAGGAAGGGAATGAACACTGAAGCTTTCTTT.

This clonotype occurred many times. V usage is TRBV7-9 and J usage is TRBJ2-3; 16 positions match TRBD2. Trimming removed 5 bases from V and 4 bases from J; junction bases left unmatched: 9. Germline loops: CDR1 SEHNR, CDR2 FQNEAQ (reference sequence). This CDR3 has 18 residues. The CDR3 reads CASSNKRGTSGRADTQYF. CDR3 nucleotide sequence: TGTGCCAGCAGCAACAAACGGGGGACTAGCGGGAGGGCAGATACGCAGTATTTT.

There are many counts of this clonotype. V gene TRBV2 combines with J gene TRBJ2-5, with 10 bases fitting TRBD1. Unmatched junction bases numbered 7, after V lost 5 bases and J lost 4 bases. Germline V gene lookup returns CDR1 SNHLY and CDR2 FYNNEI. The CDR3 has 15 amino acids. DNA of the CDR3: TGTGCCAGCAGTACAAGACAGGGGGCTGGAGAGACCCAGTACTTC. Translated, it gives CASSTRQGAGETQYF.

This clonotype came up many times. The chain recombines TRBV5-1 with TRBJ1-6, with 9 nucleotides matching TRBD1. Germline lookup yields CDR1 SGHRS and CDR2 YFSETQ. This CDR3 is 14 amino acids long. V gave up 4 bases and J gave up 10 bases; unmatched junction bases: 6. CDR3 nucleotide sequence: TGCGCCAGCAGCCTGGGGACAGGGCTATCACCCCTCCACTTT. Protein product: CASSLGTGLSPLHF.

This clonotype has only a few counts. The chain employs TRBV24-1 and TRBJ1-2; 7 bases line up with TRBD1. The CDR3 runs to 14 residues. Germline trimming cut 3 bases from V and 6 bases from J; bases unmatched to any gene: 6. Germline V lookup: CDR1 KGHDR, CDR2 SFDVKD. The CDR3 bases are TGTGCCACCAGTGATCCCAGACAGGGCAATGGCTACACCTTC. Its protein is CATSDPRQGNGYTF.

The chain recombines TRBV4-2 with TRBJ1-5; tentatively, D is TRBD1 (6 bases). The germline V and J ends were trimmed by 0 bases and 3 bases, with 12 bases remaining between them. The CDR3 covers 16 residues. Germline lookup yields CDR1 LGHNA and CDR2 YNFKEQ. As DNA, the CDR3 is TGTGCCAGCAGCCAAGATGGGCAGGGGCTCAATCAGCCCCAGCATTTT. It yields the protein CASSQDGQGLNQPQHF.

This clonotype was recorded at least ten times. The chain has TRBV3-1 and TRBJ1-2, with TRBD1 as a possible D gene (6 bases). Germline CDR1 and CDR2: LGHDT and YNNKEL (reference sequence). The ends were cut back, 1 base at V and 7 bases at J, with 13 bases in the middle. This CDR3 is built from 14 residues. CDR3 coding DNA: TGTGCCAGCAGCCAAGGGGCAGGGACAAGTGGCTACACCTTC. It encodes CASSQGAGTSGYTF.

This clonotype was picked up many times. The gene calls are TRBV29-1 and TRBJ1-5; maybe TRBD1 (5 bases). Between the trimmed V and J ends, which lost 8 bases and 7 bases, there was a span of 18 bases. The CDR3 totals 13 residues. Germline V lookup: CDR1 SQVTM, CDR2 ANQGSEA. DNA of the CDR3: TGCAGCATCGGGGAGGGGCAGGGCCAGCCCCAGCATTTT. This codes for CSIGEGQGQPQHF.

This clonotype has a count of ten or more. V usage is TRBV28 and J usage is TRBJ2-1; 7 positions agree with TRBD1. This CDR3 has 19 residues. Germline CDR1 is MDHEN and CDR2 is SYDVKM. With V trimmed by 2 bases and J by 2 bases, 15 bases remained unmatched. DNA of the CDR3: TGTGCCAGCAGTTTAAACCCCATCCTCAGGACAGGCGCCTACAATGAGCAGTTCTTC. This sequence encodes CASSLNPILRTGAYNEQFF.

This clonotype was detected many times. The J gene is TRBJ2-1, the V gene TRBV20-1; TRBD2 might be the D (6 bases). Trimming removed 7 bases from V and 3 bases from J, with 13 bases in between. Germline loops: CDR1 DFQATT, CDR2 SNEGSKA (reference sequence). This CDR3 has 13 residues. The chain's CDR3 is CSVSGGNYNEQFF. The CDR3 bases are TGCAGTGTTTCTGGCGGGAACTACAATGAGCAGTTCTTC.

This clonotype occurred many times. The chain couples TRBV7-2 to TRBJ2-1; D may match TRBD1 or TRBD2 (5 bases each). V dropped 6 bases and J dropped 4 bases, with 19 bases sitting between them. CDR1 is SGHTA, CDR2 FQGNSA, per germline. This CDR3 is 16 amino acids long. The CDR3 region is CASRSPGTARYNEQFF. The CDR3 DNA follows: TGTGCCAGCAGATCCCCGGGGACCGCCAGATACAATGAGCAGTTCTTC.

This clonotype was detected only a few times. V and J are TRBV14 and TRBJ2-5; D possibly corresponds to TRBD2 (5 bases). Germline CDR1 reads SGHDN; CDR2 reads FVKESK. Trimming cost V 1 base and J 5 bases, with 8 bases left between them. The CDR3 sequence is 13 residues long. The CDR3 bases are TGTGCCAGCAGCCAAGCGGGGAGCGAGACCCAGTACTTC. Protein product: CASSQAGSETQYF.

This clonotype occurred many times. The CDR3 DNA reads TGCAGTGCAGGGCGGAAGCAAGAGACCCAGTACTTC. Translated: CSAGRKQETQYF. The chain has TRBV20-1 and TRBJ2-5, with unresolved D. CDR1 and CDR2 from the germline V gene are DFQATT and SNEGSKA (reference sequence). Trimming pared 6 bases from V and 2 bases from J, leaving 10 bases between. The CDR3 loop spans 12 amino acids.